These 12 T cell receptor beta chains were sequenced from one sample in a study of T cell repertoires in cytomegalovirus infection. Their antigen targets remain unknown. In TCRdb, the reads were re-called with MiXCR into one record per CDR3 protein. The sample has 84,000 or so distinct CDR3 sequences; roughly half are singletons. The source material was CD8+ T cells from cultured PBMCs, sampled from culture after CMV antigen stimulation. Every receptor here comes from a human donor in good health (CMV status not recorded). Some clones in this sample may be carry-over from other donors' samples.

The genes are TRBV24-1 and TRBJ1-5; unclear D gene. The CDR3 sequence is 13 residues long. The V gene lost 10 bases and the J gene lost 0 bases, with 9 bases spanning the gap. Germline V lookup: CDR1 KGHDR, CDR2 SFDVKD. The DNA of the CDR3 is TGTGCCACAACAGAATATAGCAATCAGCCCCAGCATTTT. Translating gives CATTEYSNQPQHF.

Only a few counts were recorded for this clonotype. The V and J genes are TRBV27 and TRBJ2-7; TRBD1 matches 7 bases. Germline lookup yields CDR1 MNHEY and CDR2 SMNVEV (reference sequence). This CDR3 is 13 amino acids long. Germline trimming cut 6 bases from V and 3 bases from J; bases unmatched to any gene: 5. CDR3 nucleotide sequence: TGTGCCAGCAGCCCGGGACAGTTCTACGAGCAGTACTTC. It specifies CASSPGQFYEQYF.

At least ten counts were recorded for this clonotype. The J gene is TRBJ2-1, the V gene TRBV7-9, with 10 bases identical to TRBD2. CDR3 length equals 16 residues. From germline, CDR1 is SEHNR and CDR2 FQNEAQ (reference sequence). V shed 4 bases and J 2 bases; nucleotides not matched to a gene: 5. This CDR3 reads CASSSTSGVAYNEQFF. Written as DNA, the CDR3 is TGTGCCAGCAGCTCTACTAGCGGGGTGGCCTACAATGAGCAGTTCTTC.

The chain carries TRBV2 and TRBJ2-1, with 10 bases aligning to TRBD2. The CDR3 loop spans 19 amino acids. Per germline, CDR1 SNHLY and CDR2 FYNNEI. Losses at the gene ends were 4 bases for V and 5 bases for J; bases not matched to a gene: 17. The CDR3 sequence is CASSVKREGRYGLDNEQFF. For the CDR3, the DNA is TGTGCCAGCAGTGTCAAGCGGGAGGGCCGGTACGGGCTTGACAATGAGCAGTTCTTC. The complete variable domain, with remaining parts taken from reference TRBV2 and TRBJ2-1, reads EPEVTQTPSHQVTQMGQEVILRCVPISNHLYFYWYRQILGQKVEFLVSFYNNEISEKSEIFDDQFSVERPDGSNFTLKIRSTKLEDSAMYFCASSVKREGRYGLDNEQFFGPGTRLTVL.

This clonotype was seen more than once but under ten times. This chain links TRBV6-8 with TRBJ1-1, with 9 bases aligning to TRBD1. There are 16 residues in the CDR3. The ends lost 0 bases at V and 4 bases at J; junction bases unmatched: 6. Germline V lookup: CDR1 MNHGY, CDR2 SAAAGT. The CDR3, as DNA: TGTGCCAGCAGTTACTCTAGAGGGACAGGGACCACTGAAGCTTTCTTT. Residues: CASSYSRGTGTTEAFF.

This clonotype has just a few counts. J is TRBJ2-1 and V is TRBV28; D gene uncertain. Looked up from germline, CDR1 is MDHEN and CDR2 is SYDVKM. The length of the CDR3 is 12 residues. V was pared by 11 bases and J by 0 bases, with 8 bases between. The CDR3 is CAVRSSYNEQFF. The CDR3 region has the DNA TGTGCCGTCCGTAGCTCCTACAATGAGCAGTTCTTC.

This clonotype was seen just once. V and J are TRBV20-1 and TRBJ2-2, with TRBD2 matching over 10 bases. The CDR3 has 15 residues. CDR1 DFQATT and CDR2 SNEGSKA come from the germline V gene (reference sequence). V dropped 1 base and J dropped 5; count of bases not matched to a gene: 4. Here the CDR3 DNA reads TGCAGTGCTAGAGCTTTAGCGGGGGGTACCGGGGAGCTGTTTTTT. This gives the protein CSARALAGGTGELFF.

The chain links TRBV11-2 to TRBJ2-5; either TRBD1 or TRBD2 may supply D (5 bases each). CDR1 and CDR2 from the germline V gene are SGHAT and FQNNGV. V lost 4 bases and J 5 bases, leaving 17 bases between the germline ends. This CDR3 comprises 15 residues. In DNA, the CDR3 is TGTGCCAGCAGCTCCCCGGCGGACGAGGGGGAGACCCAGTACTTC. Its protein is CASSSPADEGETQYF.

In its sample, this clonotype was seen once. The rearrangement uses TRBV2 and TRBJ2-7; TRBD2 is a possible D gene (5 bases). This CDR3 has 16 residues. V shed 10 bases and J shed 0 bases, with 22 bases lying between them. Per germline, CDR1 SNHLY and CDR2 FYNNEI. CDR3 sequence (DNA): TGTGCCACACTCAGCAACCCTCAACGGGGCTCCTACGAGCAGTACTTC. Protein product: CATLSNPQRGSYEQYF.

This clonotype was counted only a few times. V and J are TRBV7-8 and TRBJ1-5; TRBD1 is a possible D gene (6 bases). Trimming left V 2 bases short and J 7 bases short, with 21 bases between. Looked up from germline, CDR1 is SGHVS and CDR2 is FQNEAQ. This CDR3 region has 17 residues. DNA of the CDR3: TGTGCCAGCAGCTTACGCGGATACGTTGGGGGGGCCCAGCCCCAGCATTTT. This sequence encodes CASSLRGYVGGAQPQHF.

This clonotype was observed a handful of times. The rearrangement joins TRBV27 to TRBJ2-7; no clear D gene. The ends were cut back, 2 bases at V and 0 bases at J, with 11 bases in the middle. Germline CDR1 reads MNHEY; CDR2 reads SMNVEV (reference sequence). This CDR3 spans 15 amino acids. CDR3 amino acids: CASSLTAVYSYEQYF. The CDR3 DNA follows: TGTGCCAGCAGTTTAACGGCGGTATACTCCTACGAGCAGTACTTC.

This clonotype was seen only a few times. The chain has TRBV4-1 and TRBJ2-1; 12 nucleotides match TRBD2. Germline assignment: CDR1 MGHRA and CDR2 YSYEKL. V shed 4 bases and J 6 bases; nucleotides not matched to a gene: 7. This CDR3 comprises 16 residues. The CDR3 DNA reads TGCGCCAGCAGCCCCGGCTCTAGCGGGGGGGTCAATGAGCAGTTCTTC. Translated, it gives CASSPGSSGGVNEQFF.